Below are 7 T cell receptor beta chains sequenced from a single sample in a study of CD8+ T cells in alopecia areata. Regarding treatment: oral pan-JAK inhibitor, 5-10 mg twice daily. The authors extracted RNA and reverse transcribed it into cDNA as the sequencing template. Measured with immunoSEQ multiplex PCR; TCRdb has only the in-frame clones, and not every one. The sample includes over 200,000 clones, around three fifths of them seen just once. Here the sequenced sample was CD4+ T cells sorted from blood, taken at week 4, from a patient treated with tofacitinib. The receptors come from a human donor with alopecia areata.

In its sample, this clone was seen a few times. The gene calls are TRBV7-2 and TRBJ1-1; 10 bases align to TRBD1. The CDR3 is 16 amino acids. CDR1 is SGHTA, CDR2 FQGNSA, per germline. Trimming cost V 5 bases and J 5 bases; bases outside gene matches: 11. Here the CDR3 reads CASSRQGALMGTEAFF. CDR3 DNA: TGTGCCAGCAGCAGACAGGGGGCGTTGATGGGGACTGAAGCTTTCTTT.

As regards this clone: The junction shows a germline mismatch at one end, possibly a read error. As DNA, the CDR3 is TGTGCCAGCTCACCTACGAGAGGACAGGGTACACTCTTC. Translating gives CASSPTRGQGTLF. The J gene is TRBJ2-1, the V gene TRBV18, with TRBD1 matching 8 bases. This CDR3 region has 13 residues. Germline CDR1 is KGHSH and CDR2 is LQKENI.

The CDR3 DNA sequence: TGTGCCTGGAGGAAGGGTTTGAACACTGAAGCTTTCTTT. Translating gives CAWRKGLNTEAFF. V is TRBV30 and J is TRBJ1-1; no reliable D call. Trimming took off 3 bases at V and 0 bases at J, with 8 bases between the two ends. The CDR3 spans 13 residues. CDR1 and CDR2 (germline): GTSNPN, SVGIG (reference sequence).

A few counts support this clone. The chain couples TRBV7-2 to TRBJ1-2; 9 nucleotides match TRBD1. Germline lookup yields CDR1 SGHTA and CDR2 FQGNSA. This CDR3 has 15 residues. V shed 4 bases and J 1 base; nucleotides not matched to a gene: 4. The CDR3 DNA is TGTGCCAGCAGCTCCTGGACAGGGGATAACTATGGCTACACCTTC. Its translation is CASSSWTGDNYGYTF.

The V and J genes are TRBV25-1 and TRBJ1-1; D possibly corresponds to TRBD1 (6 bases). Germline-derived CDR1 and CDR2 are MGHDK and SYGVNS. CDR3 length: 13 amino acids. The V end lost 3 bases, the J end lost 9 bases, and 14 bases lay between the germline ends. CDR3 sequence (DNA): TGTGCCAGCAGTGACCGAGGAGGGGGAAAAGCTTTCTTT. It translates to CASSDRGGGKAFF.

This clone was observed a single time. The rearrangement links TRBV9 to TRBJ2-5, with unresolved D. Trimming removed 0 bases at V and 2 bases at J, with 17 bases between. The length of the CDR3 is 17 residues. Germline V CDR1 and CDR2: SGDLS, YYNGEE. The CDR3 loop reads CASSVGVSSRSQETQYF. The DNA of the CDR3 is TGTGCCAGCAGCGTAGGGGTTTCTAGTAGGTCTCAAGAGACCCAGTACTTC.

This clone was seen only a few times. J is TRBJ2-5 and V is TRBV15; D is undetermined. Germline V gives CDR1 LNHNV, CDR2 YYDKDF (reference sequence). Trimming left V 4 bases short and J 2 bases short, with 11 bases between. The CDR3 is 14 residues long. The CDR3 DNA reads as TGTGCCACCAGCAAAGAGGACGTTCAAGAGACCCAGTACTTC. Its protein is CATSKEDVQETQYF.